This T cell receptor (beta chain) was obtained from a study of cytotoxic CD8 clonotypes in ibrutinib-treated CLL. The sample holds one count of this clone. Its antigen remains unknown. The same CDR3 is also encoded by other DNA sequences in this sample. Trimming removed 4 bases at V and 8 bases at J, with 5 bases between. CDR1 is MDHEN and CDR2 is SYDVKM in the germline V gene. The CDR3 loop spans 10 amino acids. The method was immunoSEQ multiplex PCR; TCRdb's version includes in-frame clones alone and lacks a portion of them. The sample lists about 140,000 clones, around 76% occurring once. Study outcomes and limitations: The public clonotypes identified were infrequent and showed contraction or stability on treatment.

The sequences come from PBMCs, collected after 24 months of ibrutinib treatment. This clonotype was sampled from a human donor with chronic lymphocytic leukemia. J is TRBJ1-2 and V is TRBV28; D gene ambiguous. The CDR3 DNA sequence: TGTGCCAGCAGTTCGGTAGGCTACACCTTC. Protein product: CASSSVGYTF.